Here is one T cell receptor (beta chain) with its context. Its specificity is not known. This specimen comes from a study of cytomegalovirus exposure and HLA in healthy donors. PCR employed 60 Vbeta and 13 Jbeta primers. In the source study's methods: Approximately 73 million unique TCR beta chains, some 9.9 million shared, were counted in a later analysis. The repertoire was sequenced with immunoSEQ multiplex PCR; TCRdb's copy has only in-frame clones and lacks some. The V and J calls and clone size are taken from that table; D and trimming were inferred from the DNA. The table has around 180,000 clones, about 80% seen once. General study results and limits: Analyzed later, association rates of TCRs varied across HLA loci, with DRB1 most and HLA-C fewest. Cytomegalovirus-associated status was assigned to 164 TCR beta chains.

This CDR3 is built from 14 residues. Germline lookup yields CDR1 LNHDA and CDR2 SQIVND (reference sequence). V was shortened by 5 bases and J by 7 bases, with 18 bases between the two germline ends. Specimen: PBMCs. The receptor's source is a woman aged 40 to 50 in good health and CMV-seronegative. The V gene is TRBV19, the J gene TRBJ2-7, with TRBD2 as a possible D gene (6 bases). CDR3 loop: CASSSEGRTGEQYF. In nucleotides, the CDR3 is TGTGCCAGTAGTTCGGAGGGGCGCACGGGGGAGCAGTACTTC.